One sample yielded the 22 T cell receptor beta chains listed below, sequenced in a study of cytomegalovirus exposure and HLA in healthy donors. The PCR made use of 60 Vbeta and 13 Jbeta primers. Assay: immunoSEQ multiplex PCR; the TCRdb copy retains only in-frame clones and omits some. Its table lists 90,000 to 100,000 clones. The sequenced sample was PBMCs. These receptors all come from a woman aged 25 to 39 in good health and CMV-seronegative.

The chain combines TRBV19 with TRBJ1-5; 9 bases line up with TRBD1. The CDR3 extends over 16 amino acids. Trimming took 3 bases from V and 2 from J; bases not matched to a gene: 5. Germline CDR1 and CDR2: LNHDA and SQIVND (reference sequence). The CDR3 bases are TGTGCCAGTAGTATGGCCTGGACAGGGGGCAATCAGCCCCAGCATTTT. It specifies CASSMAWTGGNQPQHF. The entire variable domain, with the rest obtained from reference TRBV19 and TRBJ1-5, is as follows: DGGITQSPKYLFRKEGQNVTLSCEQNLNHDAMYWYRQDPGQGLRLIYYSQIVNDFQKGDIAEGYSVSREKKESFPLTVTSAQKNPTAFYLCASSMAWTGGNQPQHFGDGTRLSIL.

This chain joins TRBV15 and TRBJ2-3, with 8 bases lining up with TRBD2. This CDR3 region has 17 residues. Germline CDR1 and CDR2: LNHNV and YYDKDF (reference sequence). After removal of 4 bases from V and 6 bases from J, the junction contained 15 bases not matched to a gene. The CDR3 nucleotides read TGTGCCACCAGCACCTCAGGTGTACGGGAGGGCCTGGATACGCAGTATTTT. It encodes CATSTSGVREGLDTQYF.

V is TRBV2 and J is TRBJ2-5, with no clear D. The CDR3 extends over 13 amino acids. Trimming stripped 4 bases from V and 0 bases from J, with 6 bases between. Germline V gene sequence: CDR1 SNHLY, CDR2 FYNNEI. CDR3 coding DNA: TGTGCCAGCAGTGGAGAGTACCAAGAGACCCAGTACTTC. It encodes CASSGEYQETQYF. The full variable domain, its missing parts supplied by reference TRBV2 and TRBJ2-5, is EPEVTQTPSHQVTQMGQEVILRCVPISNHLYFYWYRQILGQKVEFLVSFYNNEISEKSEIFDDQFSVERPDGSNFTLKIRSTKLEDSAMYFCASSGEYQETQYFGPGTRLLVL.

The DNA of the CDR3 is TGTGCCTGGAGTGTACGACAGGCCCAATCCCACTATGGCTACACCTTC. As protein: CAWSVRQAQSHYGYTF. The gene calls are TRBV30 and TRBJ1-2; weak D call: TRBD1 (6 bases). CDR1 and CDR2 from the germline V gene are GTSNPN and SVGIG (reference sequence). CDR3 length equals 16 residues. Trimming took 0 bases from V and 3 from J, leaving 17 bases between them.

The genes are TRBV5-1 and TRBJ1-1; 8 bases are a match to TRBD1. Germline CDR1 and CDR2: SGHRS and YFSETQ. V lost 4 bases to trimming and J lost 3 bases; unmatched junction nucleotides: 5. The CDR3 is made up of 14 amino acids. CDR3: CASSRTGLDTEAFF. The DNA of the CDR3 is TGCGCCAGCAGCCGGACAGGGCTCGACACTGAAGCTTTCTTT. Combining the CDR3 with reference TRBV5-1 and TRBJ1-1 gives the whole variable domain KAGVTQTPRYLIKTRGQQVTLSCSPISGHRSVSWYQQTPGQGLQFLFEYFSETQRNKGNFPGRFSGRQFSNSRSEMNVSTLELGDSALYLCASSRTGLDTEAFFGQGTRLTVV.

The chain combines TRBV27 with TRBJ1-1, with TRBD1 identical over 7 bases. This CDR3 is 15 amino acids long. Germline-derived CDR1 and CDR2 are MNHEY and SMNVEV (reference sequence). The trim removed 6 bases at V and 3 bases at J, leaving 10 bases unmatched. Here the CDR3 reads CASRAAGTVYTEAFF. The CDR3 coding sequence is TGTGCCAGCAGAGCTGCCGGGACAGTGTACACTGAAGCTTTCTTT.

The chain carries TRBV7-6 and TRBJ2-7; maybe TRBD2 (6 bases). This CDR3 contains 11 residues. The V gene lost 5 bases and the J gene lost 8 bases, with 10 bases spanning the gap. Germline V CDR1 and CDR2: SGHVS, FNYEAQ. The CDR3 loop reads CASSRDCQQYF. The CDR3 DNA follows: TGTGCCAGCAGCCGGGACTGTCAGCAGTACTTC. Looking up the rest from reference TRBV7-6 and TRBJ2-7 gives the full variable domain: GAGVSQSPRYKVTKRGQDVALRCDPISGHVSLYWYRQALGQGPEFLTYFNYEAQQDKSGLPNDRFSAERPEGSISTLTIQRTEQRDSAMYRCASSRDCQQYFGPGTRLTVT.

V is TRBV29-1 and J is TRBJ1-1, with TRBD1 matching over 10 bases. Per germline, CDR1 SQVTM and CDR2 ANQGSEA. CDR3 length equals 11 residues. Trimming removed 8 bases from V and 12 bases from J; junction bases left unmatched: 9. The CDR3, as DNA: TGCAGCTTATCGACAGGGGGCGCGACTTTCTTT. Its protein product is CSLSTGGATFF.

The chain carries TRBV6-6 and TRBJ2-1, with D tentatively TRBD1 (6 bases). The CDR3 sequence is 12 residues long. V lost 5 bases to trimming and J lost 7 bases, with 9 bases between them. In germline, CDR1 is MNHNY, CDR2 SVGAGI (reference sequence). CDR3 loop: CASSPQGNEQFF. DNA of the CDR3: TGTGCCAGCAGTCCACAGGGAAATGAGCAGTTCTTC.

This chain connects TRBV5-8 to TRBJ2-5, with D uncertain. V lost 0 bases and J 0 bases, leaving 9 bases between the germline ends. The CDR3 length is 15 residues. Germline V gene lookup returns CDR1 SGHTS and CDR2 YDEGEE. DNA for the CDR3: TGTGCCAGCAGCTTGGGATACAGCAACCAAGAGACCCAGTACTTC. Its translation: CASSLGYSNQETQYF.

The chain employs TRBV14 and TRBJ1-1, with a weak D call TRBD1 (6 bases). The CDR3 is made up of 13 amino acids. Germline V lookup: CDR1 SGHDN, CDR2 FVKESK. The ends were cut back, 4 bases at V and 1 base at J, with 7 bases in the middle. The CDR3: CASSRGPNTEAFF. CDR3 coding DNA: TGTGCCAGCAGCCGGGGGCCGAACACTGAAGCTTTCTTT.

This rearrangement joins TRBV19 to TRBJ2-2, with 7 nucleotides matching TRBD1. The trim removed 5 bases at V and 2 bases at J, leaving 11 bases unmatched. CDR3 length equals 17 residues. In germline, CDR1 is LNHDA, CDR2 SQIVND (reference sequence). In DNA, the CDR3 is TGTGCCAGTAGTCGGAATACAGGGGCCTTTAACACCGGGGAGCTGTTTTTT. Translated: CASSRNTGAFNTGELFF.

The chain has TRBV11-2 and TRBJ2-2; D is possibly TRBD1 (6 bases). The germline V gene has CDR1 SGHAT and CDR2 FQNNGV. V lost 8 bases and J lost 0, with 10 bases in between. CDR3 length: 14 amino acids. The CDR3 DNA reads TGTGCCAGCGGGTGGACAGCGAACACCGGGGAGCTGTTTTTT. This gives the protein CASGWTANTGELFF.

The chain uses TRBV2 and TRBJ1-2, with a possible D match to TRBD1 (5 bases). There are 14 residues in the CDR3. With 5 bases removed from V and 0 bases from J, the gap between germline ends came to 10 bases. Per the germline V gene, CDR1 is SNHLY and CDR2 is FYNNEI. The CDR3 is CASSTQGTNYGYTF. DNA of the CDR3: TGTGCCAGCAGTACCCAGGGAACTAACTATGGCTACACCTTC.

The rearrangement links TRBV9 to TRBJ2-1; 10 bases match TRBD2. Losses at the gene ends were 4 bases for V and 8 bases for J; bases not matched to a gene: 15. CDR1 is SGDLS and CDR2 is YYNGEE in the germline V gene. This CDR3 is built from 17 residues. The CDR3 DNA follows: TGTGCCAGCAGCTACTTGGGGGCTAGCGGGGGCGCTCATGAGCAGTTCTTC. It is translated as CASSYLGASGGAHEQFF.

The V gene is TRBV28, the J gene TRBJ1-2; no clear D gene. Per germline, CDR1 MDHEN and CDR2 SYDVKM. The CDR3 totals 14 residues. Trimming removed 5 bases at V and 3 bases at J, with 13 bases between. The CDR3 DNA reads as TGTGCCAGCAGTCGTGCTGGGCTATACTATGGCTACACCTTC. Translating it yields CASSRAGLYYGYTF.

The V call is TRBV6-6, the J call TRBJ2-2; 7 positions agree with TRBD2. V dropped 6 bases and J dropped 4; count of bases not matched to a gene: 5. In germline, CDR1 is MNHNY, CDR2 SVGAGI (reference sequence). The CDR3 sequence is 14 residues long. The CDR3 nucleotides read TGTGCCAGCAGCTCTAGCGGAGCCACCGGGGAGCTGTTTTTT. It specifies CASSSSGATGELFF.

This rearrangement joins TRBV27 to TRBJ2-6, with TRBD1 identical over 7 bases. J lost 3 bases, V lost 5 bases, and 10 bases had no gene match. Germline loops: CDR1 MNHEY, CDR2 SMNVEV (reference sequence). The CDR3 spans 17 residues. The CDR3 DNA sequence: TGTGCCAGCAGTCCCCGGACAGGAGAAAGTGGGGCCAACGTCCTGACTTTC. Translated, it gives CASSPRTGESGANVLTF. The whole variable domain, remainder taken from reference TRBV27 and TRBJ2-6, is EAQVTQNPRYLITVTGKKLTVTCSQNMNHEYMSWYRQDPGLGLRQIYYSMNVEVTDKGDVPEGYKVSRKEKRNFPLILESPSPNQTSLYFCASSPRTGESGANVLTFGAGSRLTVL.

CDR3 sequence (DNA): TGCGCCAGCAGCCAAGATTACAGGGAACACTATGGCTACACCTTC. Encoded protein: CASSQDYREHYGYTF. The rearrangement joins TRBV4-1 to TRBJ1-2; weak D call: TRBD1 (6 bases). The V end was cut by 0 bases, the J end by 3 bases, with 11 bases between. CDR1 and CDR2 from the germline V gene are MGHRA and YSYEKL. The CDR3 is 15 residues long.

The chain couples TRBV6-1 to TRBJ1-5, with 10 bases matching TRBD1. Germline V gene sequence: CDR1 MNHNS, CDR2 SASEGT. The CDR3 runs to 15 residues. Losses at the gene ends were 7 bases for V and 5 bases for J; bases not matched to a gene: 8. CDR3 coding DNA: TGTGCCAGCACGACCGGGACAGGGGCCCATCAGCCCCAGCATTTT. Its protein is CASTTGTGAHQPQHF.

The rearrangement joins TRBV11-2 to TRBJ1-4; tentatively, D is TRBD1 (5 bases). The CDR3 spans 18 residues. Germline V lookup: CDR1 SGHAT, CDR2 FQNNGV. Trimming pared 4 bases from V and 5 bases from J, leaving 23 bases between. CDR3 protein: CASSSRGLPATGNEKLFF. As DNA, the CDR3 is TGTGCCAGCAGCTCACGGGGACTGCCCGCAACTGGGAATGAAAAACTGTTTTTT. The whole variable domain, remainder taken from reference TRBV11-2 and TRBJ1-4, is EAGVAQSPRYKIIEKRQSVAFWCNPISGHATLYWYQQILGQGPKLLIQFQNNGVVDDSQLPKDRFSAERLKGVDSTLKIQPAKLEDSAVYLCASSSRGLPATGNEKLFFGSGTQLSVL.

This chain connects TRBV28 to TRBJ1-1; TRBD1 might be the D (6 bases). Per the germline V gene, CDR1 is MDHEN and CDR2 is SYDVKM. This CDR3 spans 14 amino acids. V was cut by 5 bases and J by 6 bases, with 16 bases left in between. The CDR3 DNA sequence: TGTGCCAGCAGTCAAACAACTGGACAGCCTGAAGCTTTCTTT. It specifies CASSQTTGQPEAFF.